This passage covers 2 T cell receptor beta chains from one sample sequenced in a study of blood T cell repertoires in COVID-19. Sequencing was performed with immunoSEQ multiplex PCR; in TCRdb, only in-frame clones are kept and a portion is missing. The repertoire holds more than 150,000 clones, with 80% to 90% as singletons. The sample consisted of peripheral blood. The receptors were sampled from a woman aged 80 or over with COVID-19, enrolled during active disease.

The chain links TRBV7-9 to TRBJ2-7; weak D call: TRBD2 (6 bases). The CDR3 loop spans 14 amino acids. Germline V gene lookup returns CDR1 SEHNR and CDR2 FQNEAQ (reference sequence). V was shortened by 1 base and J by 1 base, with 8 bases between the two germline ends. The CDR3 spells CASSLGTTSYEQYF. CDR3 DNA: TGTGCCAGCAGCTTAGGGACTACTTCCTACGAGCAGTACTTC.

The chain has TRBV10-2 and TRBJ2-1; TRBD2 agrees at 10 bases. The trim removed 5 bases at V and 8 bases at J, leaving 6 bases unmatched. Germline values: CDR1 WSHSY, CDR2 SAAADI. The CDR3 has 14 residues. In DNA form, the CDR3 reads TGCGCCAGCAGTAGAACTAGCGGGGTCGATGAGCAGTTCTTC. The encoded protein is CASSRTSGVDEQFF.